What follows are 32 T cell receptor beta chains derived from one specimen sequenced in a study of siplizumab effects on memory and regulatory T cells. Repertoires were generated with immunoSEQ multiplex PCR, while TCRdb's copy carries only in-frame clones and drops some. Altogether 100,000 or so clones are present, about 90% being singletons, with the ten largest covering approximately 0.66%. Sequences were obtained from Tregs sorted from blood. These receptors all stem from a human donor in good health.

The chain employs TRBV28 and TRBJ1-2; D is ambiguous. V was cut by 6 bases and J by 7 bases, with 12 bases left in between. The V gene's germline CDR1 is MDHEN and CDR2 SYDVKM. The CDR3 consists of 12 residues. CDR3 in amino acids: CASRDLEVGYTF. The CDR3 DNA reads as TGTGCCAGCAGGGACTTGGAGGTTGGCTACACCTTC.

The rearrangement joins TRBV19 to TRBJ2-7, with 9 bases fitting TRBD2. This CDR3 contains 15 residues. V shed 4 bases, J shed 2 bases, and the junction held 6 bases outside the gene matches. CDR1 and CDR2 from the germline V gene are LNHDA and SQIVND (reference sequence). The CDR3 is CASSRFAGGPYEQYF. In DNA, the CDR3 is TGTGCCAGTAGTAGATTCGCGGGAGGGCCCTACGAGCAGTACTTC.

DNA of the CDR3: TGTGCCAGCGGCAGGGGCCCTTACAATGAGCAGTTCTTC. Translating it yields CASGRGPYNEQFF. The chain combines TRBV27 with TRBJ2-1, with a weak D call TRBD1 (6 bases). The ends were cut back, 8 bases at V and 4 bases at J, with 12 bases in the middle. This CDR3 comprises 13 residues. CDR1 and CDR2 from the germline V gene are MNHEY and SMNVEV (reference sequence).

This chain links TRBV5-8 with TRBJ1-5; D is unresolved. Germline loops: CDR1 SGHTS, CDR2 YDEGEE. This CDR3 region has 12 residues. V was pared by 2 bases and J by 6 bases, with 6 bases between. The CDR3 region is CASSFAGQPQHF. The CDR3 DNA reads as TGTGCCAGCAGCTTTGCAGGTCAGCCCCAGCATTTT.

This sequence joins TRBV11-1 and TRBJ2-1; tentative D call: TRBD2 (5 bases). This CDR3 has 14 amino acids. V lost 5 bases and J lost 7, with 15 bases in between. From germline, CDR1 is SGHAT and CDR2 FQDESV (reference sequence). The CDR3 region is CASSKVLGYNEQFF. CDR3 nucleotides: TGTGCCAGCAGCAAGGTACTAGGCTATAATGAGCAGTTCTTC.

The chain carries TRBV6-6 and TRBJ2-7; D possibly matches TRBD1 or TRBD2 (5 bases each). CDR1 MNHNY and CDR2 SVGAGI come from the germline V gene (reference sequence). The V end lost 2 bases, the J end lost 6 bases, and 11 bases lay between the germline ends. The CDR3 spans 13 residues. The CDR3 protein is CASSYRDVPEQYF. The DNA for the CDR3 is TGTGCCAGCAGTTACAGGGACGTGCCCGAGCAGTACTTC.

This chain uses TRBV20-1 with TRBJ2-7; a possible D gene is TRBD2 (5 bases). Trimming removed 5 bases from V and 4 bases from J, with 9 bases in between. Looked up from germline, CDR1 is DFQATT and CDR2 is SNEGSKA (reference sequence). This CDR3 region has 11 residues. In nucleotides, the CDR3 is TGCAGTGCTGACTGGGAGTACGAGCAGTACTTC. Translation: CSADWEYEQYF.

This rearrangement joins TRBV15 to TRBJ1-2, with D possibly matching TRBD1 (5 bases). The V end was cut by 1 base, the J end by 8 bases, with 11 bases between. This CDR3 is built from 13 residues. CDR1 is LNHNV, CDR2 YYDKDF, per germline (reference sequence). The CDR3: CATSRVTGGGYTF. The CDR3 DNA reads TGTGCCACCAGCAGAGTTACAGGTGGAGGCTACACCTTC.

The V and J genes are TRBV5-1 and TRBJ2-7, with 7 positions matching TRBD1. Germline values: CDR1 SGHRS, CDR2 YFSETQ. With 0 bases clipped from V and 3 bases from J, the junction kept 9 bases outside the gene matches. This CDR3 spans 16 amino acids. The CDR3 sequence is CASSLGMTGNRYEQYF. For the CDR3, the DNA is TGCGCCAGCAGCTTGGGGATGACAGGGAATCGCTACGAGCAGTACTTC.

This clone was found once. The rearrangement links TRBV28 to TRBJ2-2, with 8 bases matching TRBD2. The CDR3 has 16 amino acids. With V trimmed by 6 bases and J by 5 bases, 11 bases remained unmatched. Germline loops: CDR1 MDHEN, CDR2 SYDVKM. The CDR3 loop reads CASSRLGLAGTGELFF. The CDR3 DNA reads TGTGCCAGCAGCCGTCTAGGTCTAGCGGGTACCGGGGAGCTGTTTTTT.

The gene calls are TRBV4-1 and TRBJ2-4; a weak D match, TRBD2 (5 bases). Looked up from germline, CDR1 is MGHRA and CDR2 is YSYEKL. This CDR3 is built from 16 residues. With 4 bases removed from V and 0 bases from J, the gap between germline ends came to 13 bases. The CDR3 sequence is CASSRSGPKAKNIQYF. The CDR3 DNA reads TGCGCCAGCAGCCGAAGCGGACCGAAAGCCAAAAACATTCAGTACTTC.

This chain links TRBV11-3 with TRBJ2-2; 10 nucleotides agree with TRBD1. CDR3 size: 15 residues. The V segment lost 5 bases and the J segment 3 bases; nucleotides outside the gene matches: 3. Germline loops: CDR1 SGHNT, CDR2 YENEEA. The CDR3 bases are TGTGCCAGCAGCACGGGACAGGGGTACACCGGGGAGCTGTTTTTT. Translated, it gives CASSTGQGYTGELFF.

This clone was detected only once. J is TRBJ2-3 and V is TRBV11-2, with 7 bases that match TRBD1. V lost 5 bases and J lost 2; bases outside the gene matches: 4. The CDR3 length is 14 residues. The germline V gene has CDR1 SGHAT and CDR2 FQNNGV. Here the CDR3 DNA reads TGTGCCAGCAGCCCGGGACAGATCACAGATACGCAGTATTTT. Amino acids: CASSPGQITDTQYF.

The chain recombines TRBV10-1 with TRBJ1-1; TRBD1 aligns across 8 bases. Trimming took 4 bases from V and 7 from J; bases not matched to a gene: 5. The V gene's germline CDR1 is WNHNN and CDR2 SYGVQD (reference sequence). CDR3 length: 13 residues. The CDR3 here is CASSGTGSNEAFF. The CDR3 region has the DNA TGCGCCAGCAGTGGGACAGGGAGCAATGAAGCTTTCTTT.

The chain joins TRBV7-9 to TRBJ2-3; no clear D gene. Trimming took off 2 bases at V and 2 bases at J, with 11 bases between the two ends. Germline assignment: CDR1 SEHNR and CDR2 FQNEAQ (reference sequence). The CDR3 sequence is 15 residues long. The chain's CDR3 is CASSLPGAITDTQYF. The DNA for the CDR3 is TGTGCCAGCAGCTTACCGGGCGCGATCACAGATACGCAGTATTTT.

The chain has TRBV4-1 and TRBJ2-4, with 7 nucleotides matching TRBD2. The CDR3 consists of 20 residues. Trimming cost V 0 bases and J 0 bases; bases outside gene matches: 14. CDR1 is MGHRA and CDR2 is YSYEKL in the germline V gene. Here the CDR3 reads CASSQDPGEVGGLAKNIQYF. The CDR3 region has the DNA TGCGCCAGCAGCCAAGATCCGGGGGAGGTGGGAGGGTTAGCCAAAAACATTCAGTACTTC.

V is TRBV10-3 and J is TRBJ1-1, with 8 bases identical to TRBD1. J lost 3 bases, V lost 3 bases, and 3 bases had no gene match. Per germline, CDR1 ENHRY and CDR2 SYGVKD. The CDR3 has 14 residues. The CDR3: CAISDSTGDTEAFF. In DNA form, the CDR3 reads TGTGCCATCAGTGACTCGACAGGGGACACTGAAGCTTTCTTT.

CDR3 sequence: CASSLRAQRQYNEQFF. The CDR3 coding sequence is TGTGCCAGCAGCTTAAGGGCCCAACGACAGTACAATGAGCAGTTCTTC. The J gene is TRBJ2-1, the V gene TRBV7-9, with a possible D match to TRBD1 (5 bases). There are 16 residues in the CDR3. From germline, CDR1 is SEHNR and CDR2 FQNEAQ (reference sequence). V was trimmed by 2 bases and J by 4 bases, leaving 15 bases between them. The entire variable domain, with the rest obtained from reference TRBV7-9 and TRBJ2-1, is as follows: DTGVSQNPRHKITKRGQNVTFRCDPISEHNRLYWYRQTLGQGPEFLTYFQNEAQLEKSRLLSDRFSAERPKGSFSTLEIQRTEQGDSAMYLCASSLRAQRQYNEQFFGPGTRLTVL.

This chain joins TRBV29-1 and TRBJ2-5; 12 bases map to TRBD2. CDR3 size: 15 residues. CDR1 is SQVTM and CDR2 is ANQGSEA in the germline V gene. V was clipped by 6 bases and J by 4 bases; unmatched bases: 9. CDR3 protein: CSVLRGLAGPETQYF. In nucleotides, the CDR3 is TGCAGCGTCCTCCGAGGACTAGCGGGGCCAGAGACCCAGTACTTC.

The CDR3 loop is CASSSGGQSYEQYF. The CDR3 DNA is TGTGCCAGCAGCTCGGGGGGACAGTCCTACGAGCAGTACTTC. The rearrangement uses TRBV5-6 and TRBJ2-7; TRBD1 or TRBD2 may be the D gene (7 bases each). The CDR3 is made up of 14 amino acids. CDR1 is SGHDT, CDR2 YYEEEE, per germline. V was trimmed by 3 bases and J by 1 base, leaving 11 bases between them.

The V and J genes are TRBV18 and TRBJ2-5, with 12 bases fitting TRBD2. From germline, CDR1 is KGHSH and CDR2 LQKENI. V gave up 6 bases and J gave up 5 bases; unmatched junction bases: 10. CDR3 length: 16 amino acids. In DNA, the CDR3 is TGTGCCAGCTCGCCCGGACGACTAGCGGGAGAGGAGACCCAGTACTTC. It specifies CASSPGRLAGEETQYF.

The CDR3 loop is CASSARLAADTDTQYF. The CDR3, as DNA: TGTGCCAGCAGCGCCCGACTAGCGGCAGACACAGATACGCAGTATTTT. J is TRBJ2-3 and V is TRBV9; TRBD2 agrees at 9 bases. The CDR3 loop spans 16 amino acids. With 3 bases clipped from V and 2 bases from J, the junction kept 7 bases outside the gene matches. Germline CDR1 and CDR2: SGDLS and YYNGEE.

This chain's CDR3 is CASSSPSTDTQYF. CDR3 coding DNA: TGTGCCAGCAGCTCGCCTAGTACAGATACGCAGTATTTT. This chain joins TRBV7-6 and TRBJ2-3; no clear D gene. Trimming took off 4 bases at V and 3 bases at J, with 8 bases between the two ends. CDR1 SGHVS and CDR2 FNYEAQ come from the germline V gene. CDR3 size: 13 residues.

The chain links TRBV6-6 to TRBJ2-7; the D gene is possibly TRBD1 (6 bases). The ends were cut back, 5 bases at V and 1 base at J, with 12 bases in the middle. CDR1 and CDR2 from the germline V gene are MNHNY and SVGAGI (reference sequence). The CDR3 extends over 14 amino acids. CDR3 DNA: TGTGCCAGCAGTACCCGGACAGCTTCCTACGAGCAGTACTTC. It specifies CASSTRTASYEQYF.

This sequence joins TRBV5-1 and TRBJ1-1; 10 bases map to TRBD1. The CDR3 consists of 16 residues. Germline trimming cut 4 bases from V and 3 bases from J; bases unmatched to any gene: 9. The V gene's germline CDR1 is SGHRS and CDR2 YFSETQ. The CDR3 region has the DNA TGCGCCAGCAGCGCAGGGACAGGGGACATCCACACTGAAGCTTTCTTT. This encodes CASSAGTGDIHTEAFF.

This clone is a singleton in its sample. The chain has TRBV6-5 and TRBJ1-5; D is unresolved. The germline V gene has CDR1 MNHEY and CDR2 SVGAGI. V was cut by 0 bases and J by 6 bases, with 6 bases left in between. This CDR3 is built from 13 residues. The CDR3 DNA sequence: TGTGCCAGCAGTTACTCGAGAGGTCAGCCCCAGCATTTT. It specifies CASSYSRGQPQHF.

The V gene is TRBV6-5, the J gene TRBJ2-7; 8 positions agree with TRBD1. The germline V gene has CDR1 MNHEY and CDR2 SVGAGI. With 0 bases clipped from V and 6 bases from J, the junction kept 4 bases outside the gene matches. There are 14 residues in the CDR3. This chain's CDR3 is CASSYSDRASEQYF. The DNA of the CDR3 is TGTGCCAGCAGTTACTCGGACAGGGCTAGCGAGCAGTACTTC.

Written as DNA, the CDR3 is TGCGCCAGCAGCCAAGATCGTTTCGCGGGAGAAACCTACGAGCAGTACTTC. It yields the protein CASSQDRFAGETYEQYF. The chain carries TRBV4-1 and TRBJ2-7, with 7 bases lining up with TRBD2. This CDR3 spans 17 amino acids. Trimming took 0 bases from V and 2 from J; bases not matched to a gene: 10. Germline loops: CDR1 MGHRA, CDR2 YSYEKL.

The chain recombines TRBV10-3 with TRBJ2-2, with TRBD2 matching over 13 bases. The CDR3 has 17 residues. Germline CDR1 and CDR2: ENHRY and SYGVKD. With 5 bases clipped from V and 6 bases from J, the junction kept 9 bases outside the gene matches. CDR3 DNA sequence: TGTGCCATCAGTACGACTAGCGGGAGGTCGTATGCCGGGGAGCTGTTTTTT. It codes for CAISTTSGRSYAGELFF.

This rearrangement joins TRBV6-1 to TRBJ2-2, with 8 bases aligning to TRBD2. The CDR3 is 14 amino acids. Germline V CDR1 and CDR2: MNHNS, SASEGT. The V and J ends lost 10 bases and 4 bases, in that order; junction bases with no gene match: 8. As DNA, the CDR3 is TGTGCCACACCCAAACTAGCGGTCACCGGGGAGCTGTTTTTT. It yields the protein CATPKLAVTGELFF.

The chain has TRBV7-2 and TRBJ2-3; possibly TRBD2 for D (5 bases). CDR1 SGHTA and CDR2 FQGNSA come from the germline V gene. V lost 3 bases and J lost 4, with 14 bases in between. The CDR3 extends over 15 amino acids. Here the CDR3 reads CASSFQLEGADTQYF. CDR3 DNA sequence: TGTGCCAGCAGCTTCCAACTAGAGGGCGCAGATACGCAGTATTTT.

For the CDR3, the DNA is TGTGCCAGCAGCTATGACAGGGGGAACACTGAAGCTTTCTTT. This gives the protein CASSYDRGNTEAFF. This sequence joins TRBV2 and TRBJ1-1; 8 positions agree with TRBD1. V dropped 6 bases and J dropped 1; count of bases not matched to a gene: 4. CDR1 and CDR2 (germline): SNHLY, FYNNEI. The CDR3 runs to 14 residues.